This entry is about one T cell receptor (beta chain). Method: immunoSEQ multiplex PCR; TCRdb's copy keeps in-frame clones and lacks some. The sample has about 430,000 clones, roughly 88% seen once; the top ten hold over 0.9%. The data were obtained in a study of blood T cell repertoires in COVID-19. With V trimmed by 1 base and J by 2 bases, 5 bases remained unmatched. The CDR3 sequence is 15 residues long. Germline CDR1 is SGHRS and CDR2 is YFSETQ. V usage is TRBV5-1 and J usage is TRBJ2-7; 8 nucleotides align to TRBD2. This clonotype was sampled from a woman aged 25 to 45 with acute COVID-19. The material sequenced was PBMCs or T cells enriched from blood (not recorded which). CDR3 DNA sequence: TGCGCCAGCAGCTTGCTAGCGGGCTTAACCTACGAGCAGTACTTC. As protein: CASSLLAGLTYEQYF. The full variable domain, in which reference TRBV5-1 and TRBJ2-7 provide the parts outside the CDR3, is KAGVTQTPRYLIKTRGQQVTLSCSPISGHRSVSWYQQTPGQGLQFLFEYFSETQRNKGNFPGRFSGRQFSNSRSEMNVSTLELGDSALYLCASSLLAGLTYEQYFGPGTRLTVT.